A selection of T cell receptor beta chains follows, all from one sample in a study of blood T cell repertoires in COVID-19. Libraries were prepared by immunoSEQ multiplex PCR; TCRdb keeps only in-frame clonotypes and omits some of them. Found here are approximately 190,000 clones, 88% of them singletons; the top ten hold approximately 5.5%. The sample taken for sequencing was peripheral blood. The receptors here all came from a man aged 35-49 years with active or convalescent COVID-19. CDR3s include the opening cysteine and the closing phenylalanine or tryptophan. The D gene is left open where the match is weak. Clone sizes are given selectively: once, few, many, or a class where the clone is expanded.

NA	TRBJ1-6	TRBD1	18	TRBV5-6	TGTGCCAGCAGCCATACTAATACAGGGGGATCCTATAATTCACCCCTCCACTTT	CASSHTNTGGSYNSPLHF
NA	TRBJ2-5	NA	15	TRBV7-2	TGTGCCAGCAGCTTAGCCGGCAGGAACCAAGAGACCCAGTACTTC	CASSLAGRNQETQYF
NA	TRBJ2-3	NA	17	TRBV18	TGTGCCAGCTCACCTTACTCCCCGGCGGGGGCCACAGATACGCAGTATTTT	CASSPYSPAGATDTQYF
NA	TRBJ1-2	TRBD1	12	TRBV29-1	TGCAGCGTTGTATCAGGGGGCCATGGCTACACCTTC	CSVVSGGHGYTF
NA	TRBJ2-1	TRBD2	13	TRBV5-1	TGCGCCAGCAGCTTGGCCGGGGGGAATGAGCAGTTCTTC	CASSLAGGNEQFF
NA	TRBJ2-7	TRBD1	14	TRBV7-2	TGTGCCAGCAGCCTCGGGACAGGCAGGTACGAGCAGTACTTC	CASSLGTGRYEQYF
NA	TRBJ2-7	TRBD2	15	TRBV7-2	TGTGCCAGCAGTTTTAGCGGGACGGACTCCTACGAGCAGTACTTC	CASSFSGTDSYEQYF
NA	TRBJ2-1	TRBD2	17	TRBV9	TGTGCCAGCAGCGCCCGGGTTGGACTAGCGGGAGGTAATGAGCAGTTCTTC	CASSARVGLAGGNEQFF
NA	TRBJ2-1	TRBD1	16	TRBV18	TGTGCCGGCTCACCCCCGGGACAGGGGGCCTCCAATGAGCAGTTCTTC	CAGSPPGQGASNEQFF
NA	TRBJ1-1	TRBD1	15	TRBV29-1	TGCAGCGTAGGGGACAGGGGGATTATGAACACTGAAGCTTTCTTT	CSVGDRGIMNTEAFF
NA	TRBJ2-2	NA	15	TRBV5-1	TGCGCCAGCAGCTTAGCCCAGGGGGGCGCCGGGGAGCTGTTTTTT	CASSLAQGGAGELFF
once	TRBJ2-5	NA	16	TRBV4-1	TGCGCCAGCAGCCAACCACTCTCAGCAGGGAAAGAGACCCAGTACTTC	CASSQPLSAGKETQYF
NA	TRBJ2-7	NA	12	TRBV12-3/TRBV12-4	TGTGCCAGCAGTTCCTACCCTAGCGAGCAGTACTTC	CASSSYPSEQYF
NA	TRBJ1-3	TRBD1	16	TRBV2	TGTGCCAGCAGTGCGTGGCAGGGGGCATCTGGAAACACCATATATTTT	CASSAWQGASGNTIYF
NA	TRBJ1-3	TRBD1	18	TRBV5-1	TGCGCCAGCAGCTTGGCCGTGGACAGGGTCGGCTCTGGAAACACCATATATTTT	CASSLAVDRVGSGNTIYF
once	TRBJ2-7	TRBD2	13	TRBV12-3/TRBV12-4	TGTGCCAGCAGTATAGCGGGAGGGAACGAGCAGTACTTC	CASSIAGGNEQYF
many	TRBJ1-2	TRBD1	14	TRBV4-2	TGTGCCAGCAGCAAGAACAGGGGAAGTAGGGGCTACACCTTC	CASSKNRGSRGYTF
once	TRBJ2-7	NA	14	TRBV7-9	TGTGCCAGCAGCTTAGGGGCAAACACCTACGAGCAGTACTTC	CASSLGANTYEQYF
once	TRBJ2-3	TRBD2	17	TRBV24-1	TGTGCCACCAGTGCAAGCGGGAGGGGCGATAGCACAGATACGCAGTATTTT	CATSASGRGDSTDTQYF
few	TRBJ2-7	NA	13	TRBV30	TGTGCCTCGCGACTCACGAGCTCCTACGAGCAGTACTTC	CASRLTSSYEQYF
few	TRBJ1-2	TRBD1	13	TRBV12-3/TRBV12-4	TGTGCCAGCAGTTTAAGACAGGGGCATGGCTACACCTTC	CASSLRQGHGYTF
few	TRBJ1-5	TRBD1	15	TRBV27	TGTGCCAGCGGCAAACAGGGGGCGATCGGTCAGCCCCAGCATTTT	CASGKQGAIGQPQHF
NA	TRBJ1-6	NA	13	TRBV7-2	TGTGCCAGCAGCTTTGGGGGCTACTCACCCCTCCACTTT	CASSFGGYSPLHF
NA	TRBJ1-2	NA	12	TRBV28	TGTGCCAGCAGTTTGCCGGGGGGTGGCTACACCTTC	CASSLPGGGYTF
NA	TRBJ2-5	NA	14	TRBV5-1	TGCGCCAGCAGCTTGGAGCAGGGCCGAGAGACCCAGTACTTC	CASSLEQGRETQYF
NA	TRBJ2-6	TRBD2	17	TRBV2	TGTGCCAGCAGTCTCCAGGGAGGGGCCACTGGGGCCAACGTCCTGACTTTC	CASSLQGGATGANVLTF
few	TRBJ1-5	NA	13	TRBV30	TGTGCCTGGAGTGTCTCGGAGGGTCAGCCCCAGCATTTT	CAWSVSEGQPQHF